The entry that follows covers one T cell receptor (beta chain) sequence. Its antigen is unknown. Via MiXCR, TCRdb re-called the RT-PCR reads, giving one row per CDR3 protein. The repertoire holds over 650,000 distinct CDR3 sequences, approximately 17% seen once, with 11% in the top ten. The data were obtained in a study of response to subunit inactivated influenza vaccine. Study-wide results and caveats: That few new T cells are recruited by each seasonal influenza vaccination was the authors' suggestion.

Germline V gives CDR1 KGHDR, CDR2 SFDVKD. CDR3 length equals 15 residues. The V gene lost 4 bases and the J gene lost 6 bases, with 15 bases spanning the gap. This specimen consisted of PBMCs from blood, obtained roughly 5 days after vaccination. The chain carries TRBV24-1 and TRBJ2-1; D is possibly TRBD1 or TRBD2 (5 bases each). The source is a man between 50 and 59 years old who received an inactivated influenza vaccine. The CDR3 here is CATSDRLAGTNEQFF. CDR3 DNA sequence: TGTGCCACCAGTGACCGTCTAGCAGGGACCAATGAGCAGTTCTTC.